The entry below describes one T cell receptor (beta chain). It has no known antigen specificity. No much larger clone is present one base from it, and per-base qualities are unavailable. The source of the sample is a study of cytomegalovirus exposure and HLA in healthy donors (dated by TCRdb to 2016 to 2017). For context, the study as a whole: An earlier analysis of more than 550 of the donors reported 276 Gb of sequence data and roughly 120 million unique TCR beta sequences obtained from around 170 million T cells. The number of typed donors differed by locus: roughly 629-640 for A, B, C, DRB1 and DQB1; approximately 530 for DQA1; approximately 600 for DPA1; and around 490 for DPB1. Class I and class II HLA loci were covered by the typing at four-digit resolution. Among the approximately 420 genotyped donors, under 90% belonged to the genetic ancestry cluster associated with self-reported Caucasian donors. The study used immunosequencing to profile the T cell repertoires of hundreds of subjects and linked those repertoires to cytomegalovirus serostatus. A later analysis re-analyzed previously published TCR beta repertoires from 550 to 700 donors and added high-resolution HLA genotyping to study TCR occurrence patterns. An early release covering 550 to 700 HLA-typed donors comprised approximately 300 gigabases of sequencing data and approximately 80 million unique TCR sequences. A later genetic analysis used genome-wide SNP genotypes for about 55% of the 666 donors, treating that subset as a discovery cohort. Along with the approximately 620-subject first cohort, a separate validation cohort of over 90 different subjects was used. Rather than drawing on any new phenotypic data, the later analysis identified candidate immune exposures from TCR beta sequences and the way those sequences occurred across donors. The study was designed to test whether signatures of past pathogen exposure could be identified by cataloging public T cell receptors. Among several hundred genotyped donors of the cohort, an average of approximately 240,000 unique TCR beta nucleotide sequences was sequenced per donor, of which about 18% were non-productive. An earlier analysis of around 580 of the donors used high-throughput TCR beta sequencing to judge whether each TCR beta V gene segment behaved as functional or pseudogenic. The study combined high-throughput TCR immunosequencing, statistical association of individual TCRs with disease status, and machine learning to predict cytomegalovirus infection status. Alongside the repertoire data, information on donor age, sex, ethnicity and CMV serostatus was compiled. All discovery cohort repertoires had been generated on a single sequencing platform. Four or five DR-DQ haplotypes were handled as single units for association and clustering, since linkage in the cohort was strong.

The paper's findings and limits, for the study overall: Linkage disequilibrium might explain the correlated functional status among segregating V segments, but an unknown experimental factor could not be ruled out. A total of fewer than 200 TCR beta chains were listed by the study as associated with cytomegalovirus. A further reported finding was that TCR beta sequences accurately predicted the HLA-A and HLA-B alleles for most subjects in the first cohort. Compared with the roughly 700-donor mean, donors in an Asian-associated ancestry cluster had fewer N-insertions in productive TCRs, according to a later genetic analysis. The sequencing pipeline was judged likely to have produced a cluster of highly shared sequence variants as a technical artifact. In a later analysis, most CMV-associated TCR beta chains were found to appear HLA-restricted, with HLA associations seemingly driven largely by CMV exposure. Specific HLA alleles were associated with 16,951 TCR beta sequences at a false discovery rate of 0.05 in a later analysis. According to a later analysis, TCR association rates differed among HLA loci, with DRB1 alleles showing the most associated TCRs and HLA-C alleles showing the fewest. Roughly uniform sequencing depth across donors was assumed in presence/absence analyses, although this assumption may not hold. HLA typing was unavailable for some donors at each locus, so association tests used only the typed subset. This cohort had only TCR beta chains sequenced, and the lack of alpha or paired-chain data limited which features could be detected. An association between a missense DCLRE1C variant and V-gene and J-gene trimming of TCR beta chains was found in a later genetic analysis and replicated in an independent cohort. Some IMGT-functional V segments, including TRBV6-2 and TRBV6-3, could not be distinguished by the 87-base-pair reads and were therefore excluded. While some public TCRs were present in many individuals, most TCR sequences turned up only very rarely across donors. Three of the identified cytomegalovirus-associated TCR beta chains were confirmed in vitro to be specific for cytomegalovirus antigens. Cytomegalovirus status was reported to be diagnosed by the classifier with high specificity and sensitivity in both the original and validation cohorts. Assigning TCR associations to individual alleles was difficult when HLA alleles, especially DR and DQ, strongly co-occurred. According to a later analysis, parvovirus B19, influenza, CMV and Epstein-Barr virus appeared linked to several top co-occurrence clusters. In a later analysis, HLA-associated TCR beta chains were found to be more clonally expanded and to have lower generation probabilities than equally common non-associated chains. The only immune exposure information available for the cohort was CMV serostatus. According to the authors, the approach could potentially be generalized to other disease states and immunological phenotypes. In an earlier analysis of around 600 of the donors, most TCR beta V segments appeared in productive rearrangements about 87% or about 30% of the time, broadly matching IMGT annotations. Over 15 rarely observed V segments, including chromosome 9 orphons, were excluded from the earlier analysis of some 590 of the donors because counts were too low.

V is cut by 3 bases and J by 2 bases, and the space between the germline ends is 12 bases. From the cysteine through the phenylalanine, the CDR3 covers 14 amino acids. CDR3 DNA is the only sequence kept; it has 42 bases, read in frame from the first base. Per the germline V gene (reference sequence), SGHNT is the CDR1 and YYREEE is the CDR2. The cohort was made up of under 800 healthy bone marrow donors. At the time of sampling, all cohort members were nominally healthy, though unrecorded immune exposures were likely present. The donor tested CMV seropositive and was one of the 289 seropositive cohort members. Every donor gave a peripheral blood sample, and the peripheral blood mononuclear cells from that sample were used for TCR beta sequencing. The Qiagen DNeasy Blood Extraction Kit was used to extract genomic DNA from the blood cell samples. Library generation was performed with the immunoSEQ multiplex PCR assay. A mixture of 60 forward primers for TCR Vbeta segments and 13 reverse primers for TCR Jbeta segments was used in the multiplex PCR. The CDR3 region of rearranged TCR beta genes was amplified from genomic DNA with a multiplex PCR assay. On the Illumina HiSeq System, the amplified TCR beta libraries were sequenced as 87-base-pair reads. Per the original workflow: Across the roughly 670 repertoires, a later analysis counted roughly 84 million unique TCR beta chains, 9 million to 14 million of which were shared by at least two donors. Raw reads were error-corrected and collapsed into unique sequences with a nearest-neighbor algorithm that merged closely related sequences to remove PCR and sequencing errors. To assign V, D and J gene segments, CDR3 sequences were aligned to IMGT reference sequences. For a sequence to be retained, a match of at least six nucleotides to both a V gene segment and a J gene segment was required. A rearrangement was called productive if the CDR3 had no stop codons and remained in frame with V and J, and every other rearrangement was called non-productive. CDR3 was defined by IMGT convention, running from the second conserved V-encoded cysteine to the conserved J-encoded phenylalanine. Sequences without an unambiguous match to a single V gene segment were excluded from the earlier analysis of 450 to 650 of the donors. In an earlier analysis of approximately 610 of the donors, V segments were called functional above 56.7% productive rearrangements and were called segregating when the between-donor standard deviation exceeded 5%. A statistical classification framework was built to diagnose cytomegalovirus status from the catalog of TCR beta chain sequences. In a later analysis, TCR nucleotide sequences were compared against IMGT/GENE-DB human TR gene sequences so that V and J genes could be assigned. The TCRdist pipeline was used in a later analysis to assign CDR3 sequences and most-parsimonious VDJ recombination scenarios. In a later analysis, each TCR beta chain was defined by its CDR3 amino acid sequence together with its V-gene family, and reads lacking a unique V-gene family were excluded. A later analysis removed 450 to 600 highly shared, low-generation-probability nucleotide sequences to deal with suspected cross-contamination and a sequencing artifact. In a later analysis, a clonal expansion index was calculated for each public chain from normalized within-repertoire ranks of inferred template counts. In a later analysis, generation probabilities were computed using a VDJ recombination model fitted to out-of-frame rearrangements, and the results were checked against IGoR. In a later analysis, hypergeometric tests were used to score TCR-TCR, TCR-HLA and TCR-CMV co-occurrence, with a repertoire-size bias correction applied to TCR pairs. To estimate false discovery rates, a later analysis permuted the HLA or CMV assignments 20 times. In a later analysis, co-occurring TCRs were grouped using DBSCAN, with TCRdist sequence similarity added in when clustering inside HLA-allele-positive subsets. Repertoires with fewer than 30,000 or more than 120,000 public chains, plus five repertoires with anomalous nucleotide sharing, were excluded from co-occurrence clustering. The source is immuneACCESS, and TCRdb retained only in-frame sequences with V and J called. Part of the clones is not carried over; for the studies checked, unresolved V genes explain less than half of this, and the remainder is unexplained. V, J and clone size were drawn from that table, and D and trimming were deduced from the DNA. The sample yields about 120,000 clones; around 75% were counted once. About 2.8% of the sample lies in the top ten.

Input material: PBMCs. The sequence links TRBV5-4 to TRBJ2-7, with a tentative D gene TRBD1 over 7 matching bases. This clonotype was obtained from a woman between 35 and 50 years old in good health and CMV-seropositive. For the CDR3, the sequence is CASSSQGGTYEQYF. Here is the DNA: TGTGCCAGCAGCTCGCAGGGGGGAACCTACGAGCAGTACTTC.